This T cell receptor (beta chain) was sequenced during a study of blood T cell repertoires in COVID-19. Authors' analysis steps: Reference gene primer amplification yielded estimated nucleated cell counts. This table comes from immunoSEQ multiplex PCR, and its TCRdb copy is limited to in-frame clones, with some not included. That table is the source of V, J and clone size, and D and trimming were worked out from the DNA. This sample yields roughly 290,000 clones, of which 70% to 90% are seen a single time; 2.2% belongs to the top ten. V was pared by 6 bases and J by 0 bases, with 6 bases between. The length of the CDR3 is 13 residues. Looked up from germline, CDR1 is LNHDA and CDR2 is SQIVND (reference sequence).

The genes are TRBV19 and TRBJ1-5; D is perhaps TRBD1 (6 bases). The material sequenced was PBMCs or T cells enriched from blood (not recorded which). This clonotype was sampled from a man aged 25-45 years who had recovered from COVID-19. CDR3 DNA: TGTGCCAGTAGCAGGGGTAGCAATCAGCCCCAGCATTTT. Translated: CASSRGSNQPQHF.